The 5 T cell receptor beta chains presented below share a single source sample, sequenced in a study of cytomegalovirus exposure and HLA in healthy donors. 60 Vbeta and 13 Jbeta primers were used in PCR. Some clones are missing from TCRdb's copy, which holds only in-frame ones; the method was immunoSEQ multiplex PCR. This repertoire includes roughly 120,000 clones. The sequencing input was PBMCs. The receptors come from a man between 35 and 55 years old in good health and CMV-seronegative.

The chain has TRBV28 and TRBJ1-5; 7 nucleotides line up with TRBD1. The CDR3 runs to 14 residues. V lost 2 bases and J lost 3; bases outside the gene matches: 1. Germline CDR1 MDHEN, CDR2 SYDVKM. CDR3: CASSLGTANQPQHF. CDR3 DNA: TGTGCCAGCAGTTTAGGGACAGCCAATCAGCCCCAGCATTTT.

This chain uses TRBV27 with TRBJ2-3, with 9 bases lining up with TRBD2. The germline V gene has CDR1 MNHEY and CDR2 SMNVEV (reference sequence). This CDR3 region has 17 residues. The J segment lost 1 base and the V segment lost 0 bases, leaving 5 bases of the junction unmatched. The CDR3 spells CASSLSLSGSRTDTQYF. CDR3 sequence (DNA): TGTGCCAGCAGTTTATCCCTTAGCGGGAGCCGCACAGATACGCAGTATTTT.

The CDR3 reads CASSLGTSGSLSYNEQFF. In DNA form, the CDR3 reads TGTGCCAGCAGCTTGGGGACTAGCGGGAGTTTGTCCTACAATGAGCAGTTCTTC. V gene TRBV11-3 combines with J gene TRBJ2-1, with 14 bases aligning to TRBD2. This CDR3 comprises 18 residues. J was trimmed by 1 base and V by 3 bases; bases with no gene match: 5. Germline lookup yields CDR1 SGHNT and CDR2 YENEEA.

The chain employs TRBV4-1 and TRBJ1-2; TRBD1 aligns across 7 bases. This CDR3 spans 14 amino acids. Per germline, CDR1 MGHRA and CDR2 YSYEKL. V lost 3 bases, J lost 7 bases, and 8 bases stayed unmatched. The CDR3 coding sequence is TGCGCCAGCAGCCACGGGAACAGGGGTTCTGGCTACACCTTC. Translated, it gives CASSHGNRGSGYTF.

The chain links TRBV19 to TRBJ1-4; no clear D. The CDR3 consists of 14 residues. Germline V gives CDR1 LNHDA, CDR2 SQIVND (reference sequence). Between the trimmed V and J ends, which lost 5 bases and 5 bases, there was a span of 12 bases. The CDR3 region is CASSVGAGNEKLFF. In DNA form, the CDR3 reads TGTGCCAGTAGTGTTGGCGCAGGAAATGAAAAACTGTTTTTT.